One and the same sample provided the 32 T cell receptor beta chains below, sequenced in a study of OX40 agonist ivuxolimab in advanced cancers. Generated by immunoSEQ multiplex PCR, the TCRdb table keeps only in-frame clones and is missing some. This table has 70,000 to 95,000 clones, approximately 95% appearing once. The sequencing here drew on CD4+ or CD8+ T cells sorted from blood, taken in a trial of the OX40 agonist ivuxolimab. The receptors come from an adult with an advanced solid tumor such as melanoma, head and neck, liver or kidney cancer.

This chain uses TRBV7-7 with TRBJ2-5, with TRBD1 identical over 9 bases. The CDR3 has 14 residues. From germline, CDR1 is SSHAT and CDR2 FNYEAQ (reference sequence). J lost 2 bases, V lost 4 bases, and 2 bases had no gene match. CDR3 coding DNA: TGTGCCAGCAGCTACGGACAGGGGCAAGAGACCCAGTACTTC. It is translated as CASSYGQGQETQYF.

V is TRBV7-6 and J is TRBJ1-1; TRBD1 is a possible D gene (6 bases). From germline, CDR1 is SGHVS and CDR2 FNYEAQ. The CDR3 consists of 16 residues. The V end lost 2 bases, the J end lost 0 bases, and 13 bases lay between the germline ends. As DNA, the CDR3 is TGTGCCAGCAGCTTAAAAGGGGGGGGACTGAACACTGAAGCTTTCTTT. Its translation is CASSLKGGGLNTEAFF.

V and J are TRBV4-2 and TRBJ2-1, with D perhaps matching TRBD2 (6 bases). Trimming pared 0 bases from V and 5 bases from J, leaving 14 bases between. Germline CDR1 and CDR2: LGHNA and YNFKEQ. The CDR3 covers 16 residues. The CDR3 loop is CASSQDQLAYDNEQFF. CDR3 coding DNA: TGTGCCAGCAGCCAAGATCAACTAGCCTATGACAATGAGCAGTTCTTC.

The V and J genes are TRBV20-1 and TRBJ2-7; D is undetermined. CDR1 and CDR2 from the germline V gene are DFQATT and SNEGSKA (reference sequence). V shed 6 bases and J shed 2 bases, with 8 bases lying between them. This CDR3 region has 11 residues. CDR3 bases: TGCAGTGCCACCCAAACCTACGAGCAGTACTTC. Translated: CSATQTYEQYF.

The gene calls are TRBV5-1 and TRBJ2-1; 13 nucleotides agree with TRBD2. The CDR3 is 16 amino acids. Germline CDR1 SGHRS, CDR2 YFSETQ. After removal of 2 bases from V and 8 bases from J, the junction contained 7 bases not matched to a gene. The CDR3 DNA reads as TGCGCCAGCAGCTTTCCGCGGACTAGCGGGAGTTATGAGCAGTTCTTC. The encoded protein is CASSFPRTSGSYEQFF.

This clone was seen once. The chain employs TRBV9 and TRBJ2-5; TRBD2 might be the D (7 bases). CDR3 length: 15 residues. The germline CDR1 and CDR2 sequences are SGDLS and YYNGEE. V lost 4 bases and J lost 2, with 15 bases in between. The CDR3 sequence is CASSFRRGAQETQYF. CDR3 nucleotide sequence: TGTGCCAGCAGCTTCCGACGGGGGGCGCAAGAGACCCAGTACTTC.

The genes are TRBV7-6 and TRBJ2-7, with a tentative D call TRBD1 (6 bases). Trimming shortened V by 5 bases and J by 0 bases, and 11 bases separated the two germline ends. The CDR3 loop spans 14 amino acids. Germline-derived CDR1 and CDR2 are SGHVS and FNYEAQ. The CDR3, as DNA: TGTGCCAGCAGCCCCGGGACAAGCTCCTACGAGCAGTACTTC. Translating it yields CASSPGTSSYEQYF.

The chain links TRBV9 to TRBJ1-2; 8 bases are shared with TRBD1. The CDR3 contains 14 residues. V lost 3 bases to trimming and J lost 2 bases; unmatched junction nucleotides: 3. Germline lookup yields CDR1 SGDLS and CDR2 YYNGEE. The CDR3 DNA reads as TGTGCCAGCAGCGAGGGACAGGAGAACTATGGCTACACCTTC. Amino acids: CASSEGQENYGYTF.

This clone was seen just once. The rearrangement joins TRBV2 to TRBJ1-4; TRBD1 matches 7 bases. The V gene's germline CDR1 is SNHLY and CDR2 FYNNEI. V gave up 6 bases and J gave up 2 bases; unmatched junction bases: 6. The CDR3 has 15 residues. The CDR3 loop is CASRLGGGTNEKLFF. The CDR3 region has the DNA TGTGCCAGCAGACTCGGAGGGGGCACTAATGAAAAACTGTTTTTT.

The V gene is TRBV7-6, the J gene TRBJ2-7; 7 nucleotides match TRBD1. Trimming removed 8 bases from V and 2 bases from J; junction bases left unmatched: 9. The CDR3 is 14 amino acids. Germline CDR1 SGHVS, CDR2 FNYEAQ. The CDR3, as DNA: TGTGCCAGCTCAAAACAGGGGCCCGCCTACGAGCAGTACTTC. This translates into CASSKQGPAYEQYF.

This clone occurred a few times. The chain recombines TRBV25-1 with TRBJ1-1; 7 positions agree with TRBD1. V was pared by 4 bases and J by 7 bases, with 3 bases of the junction left unmatched. Germline V lookup: CDR1 MGHDK, CDR2 SYGVNS. There are 12 residues in the CDR3. The CDR3, as DNA: TGTGCCAGCAGTGTATACAGGGGTGAAGCTTTCTTT. Its translation is CASSVYRGEAFF. Full variable domain (missing parts from reference TRBV25-1 and TRBJ1-1): EADIYQTPRYLVIGTGKKITLECSQTMGHDKMYWYQQDPGMELHLIHYSYGVNSTEKGDLSSESTVSRIRTEHFPLTLESARPSHTSQYLCASSVYRGEAFFGQGTRLTVV.

The V call is TRBV5-6, the J call TRBJ2-7, with 13 bases lining up with TRBD2. With V trimmed by 2 bases and J by 8 bases, 7 bases remained unmatched. This CDR3 spans 15 amino acids. The germline gives CDR1 SGHDT, CDR2 YYEEEE. CDR3 DNA: TGTGCCAGCAGCTTTGGGACTAGCGGGATTACAAAGCAGTACTTC. Its translation is CASSFGTSGITKQYF. Together with reference TRBV5-6 and TRBJ2-7, the CDR3 gives the full variable domain: DAGVTQSPTHLIKTRGQQVTLRCSPKSGHDTVSWYQQALGQGPQFIFQYYEEEERQRGNFPDRFSGHQFPNYSSELNVNALLLGDSALYLCASSFGTSGITKQYFGPGTRLTVT.

The chain couples TRBV5-5 to TRBJ2-1, with D uncertain. CDR1 is SGHKS and CDR2 is YYEKEE in the germline V gene (reference sequence). The CDR3 spans 17 residues. V lost 0 bases, J lost 0 bases, and 13 bases lay in between. The CDR3 nucleotides are TGTGCCAGCAGCTTGGCCGTGACCATCAGCTCCTACAATGAGCAGTTCTTC. It codes for CASSLAVTISSYNEQFF.

This sequence joins TRBV9 and TRBJ2-5, with a possible D match to TRBD1 (9 bases). The CDR3 is made up of 18 amino acids. Looked up from germline, CDR1 is SGDLS and CDR2 is YYNGEE. The V end was cut by 3 bases, the J end by 5 bases, with 26 bases between. The chain's CDR3 is CASSEQGALSGAAETQYF. The CDR3 DNA reads as TGTGCCAGCAGCGAACAGGGGGCGCTTAGCGGGGCCGCGGAGACCCAGTACTTC.

The chain uses TRBV27 and TRBJ1-5, with TRBD1 matching 7 bases. This CDR3 is 14 amino acids long. CDR1 and CDR2 (germline): MNHEY, SMNVEV (reference sequence). With 2 bases clipped from V and 6 bases from J, the junction kept 4 bases outside the gene matches. The CDR3 loop reads CASSLQGGGQPQHF. CDR3 DNA: TGTGCCAGCAGTTTACAGGGGGGCGGTCAGCCCCAGCATTTT.

The V and J genes are TRBV5-5 and TRBJ2-7, with TRBD2 as a possible D gene (5 bases). The V and J ends lost 3 bases and 2 bases respectively, with 12 bases between them. The CDR3 has 14 amino acids. Germline values: CDR1 SGHKS, CDR2 YYEKEE (reference sequence). The CDR3 DNA follows: TGTGCCAGCAGCTGGGGTCGGCGGGCCTACGAGCAGTACTTC. Translating it yields CASSWGRRAYEQYF.

The chain uses TRBV7-9 and TRBJ2-4, with D perhaps TRBD2 (6 bases). There are 15 residues in the CDR3. Trimming took off 5 bases at V and 9 bases at J, with 20 bases between the two ends. Germline lookup yields CDR1 SEHNR and CDR2 FQNEAQ (reference sequence). CDR3 in amino acids: CASSPSGGGPSIQYF. The CDR3 nucleotides read TGTGCCAGCAGCCCGTCTGGGGGAGGCCCAAGCATTCAGTACTTC.

V and J are TRBV9 and TRBJ1-1; weak D call: TRBD1 (5 bases). The germline V gene encodes CDR1 SGDLS and CDR2 YYNGEE. The CDR3 loop spans 14 amino acids. Trimming removed 3 bases at V and 5 bases at J, with 14 bases between. The CDR3 DNA reads as TGTGCCAGCAGCGGACCGGGCAGGGTTACTGAAGCTTTCTTT. This sequence encodes CASSGPGRVTEAFF. Combining the CDR3 with reference TRBV9 and TRBJ1-1 gives the whole variable domain DSGVTQTPKHLITATGQRVTLRCSPRSGDLSVYWYQQSLDQGLQFLIQYYNGEERAKGNILERFSAQQFPDLHSELNLSSLELGDSALYFCASSGPGRVTEAFFGQGTRLTVV.

This clone occurred once. This CDR3 is CASSLERGGYRFF. CDR3 nucleotides: TGTGCCAGCAGCCTTGAGCGGGGGGGCTATCGGTTCTTC. This chain connects TRBV7-2 to TRBJ2-1; 10 nucleotides align to TRBD2. The CDR3 runs 13 residues. Germline-derived CDR1 and CDR2 are SGHTA and FQGNSA. The V gene end was trimmed by 5 bases and the J gene end by 15 bases; junction bases not matched to a gene: 10.

The chain is built from TRBV14 and TRBJ2-2; TRBD1 aligns across 7 bases. The ends lost 6 bases at V and 4 bases at J; junction bases unmatched: 5. Germline V gene lookup returns CDR1 SGHDN and CDR2 FVKESK. The CDR3 runs 14 residues. CDR3 nucleotide sequence: TGTGCCAGCAGGCCGACAGGGTTCACCGGGGAGCTGTTTTTT. Translated, it gives CASRPTGFTGELFF.

This clone was counted a single time. The chain employs TRBV7-8 and TRBJ1-5, with a tentative D call TRBD1 (5 bases). The CDR3 has 17 amino acids. The V and J ends lost 1 base and 4 bases respectively, with 17 bases between them. Germline V gives CDR1 SGHVS, CDR2 FQNEAQ. The CDR3 DNA reads TGTGCCAGCAGCTTAGAGGTCCTCGGGCAGGGAAATCAGCCCCAGCATTTT. This encodes CASSLEVLGQGNQPQHF. The full variable domain, rest sourced from reference TRBV7-8 and TRBJ1-5, is GAGVSQSPRYKVAKRGQDVALRCDPISGHVSLFWYQQALGQGPEFLTYFQNEAQLDKSGLPSDRFFAERPEGSVSTLKIQRTQQEDSAVYLCASSLEVLGQGNQPQHFGDGTRLSIL.

The chain couples TRBV6-5 to TRBJ2-7, with a weak D call TRBD2 (7 bases). The V and J ends lost 2 bases and 4 bases respectively, with 9 bases between them. The germline V gene encodes CDR1 MNHEY and CDR2 SVGAGI. This CDR3 contains 13 residues. The CDR3 DNA reads as TGTGCCAGCAGTTACCGGGGGGCTTACGAGCAGTACTTC. Translating gives CASSYRGAYEQYF.

The chain uses TRBV9 and TRBJ1-4; tentatively, D is TRBD1 (5 bases). V was pared by 3 bases and J by 7 bases, with 13 bases between. The V gene's germline CDR1 is SGDLS and CDR2 YYNGEE. The CDR3 is 14 residues long. CDR3 region: CASSAGGGTEKLFF. The CDR3 DNA reads as TGTGCCAGCAGCGCAGGAGGTGGGACTGAAAAACTGTTTTTT. Variable domain in full (rest from reference TRBV9 and TRBJ1-4): DSGVTQTPKHLITATGQRVTLRCSPRSGDLSVYWYQQSLDQGLQFLIQYYNGEERAKGNILERFSAQQFPDLHSELNLSSLELGDSALYFCASSAGGGTEKLFFGSGTQLSVL.

The gene calls are TRBV18 and TRBJ1-3; 7 bases are shared with TRBD1. With 5 bases clipped from V and 1 base from J, the junction kept 11 bases outside the gene matches. Germline assignment: CDR1 KGHSH and CDR2 LQKENI. The CDR3 length is 17 residues. CDR3: CASSFGQAPLSGNTIYF. The CDR3 DNA reads as TGTGCCAGCTCATTCGGACAGGCCCCTCTTTCTGGAAACACCATATATTTT.

This clone appeared once. V and J are TRBV28 and TRBJ1-2; 11 bases map to TRBD1. This CDR3 region has 14 residues. Germline values: CDR1 MDHEN, CDR2 SYDVKM. Trimming removed 6 bases from V and 9 bases from J; junction bases left unmatched: 9. The CDR3 nucleotides read TGTGCCAGCAGGGGATGGACAGGGGGCATGAGCTACACCTTC. Translated, it gives CASRGWTGGMSYTF.

The chain is built from TRBV7-9 and TRBJ1-4; 7 bases align to TRBD1. V was clipped by 5 bases and J by 0 bases; unmatched bases: 12. This CDR3 has 18 amino acids. CDR1 is SEHNR and CDR2 is FQNEAQ in the germline V gene (reference sequence). CDR3 amino acids: CASSQGVAELPTNEKLFF. The CDR3 bases are TGTGCCAGCAGCCAGGGGGTGGCAGAACTACCAACTAATGAAAAACTGTTTTTT.

The V and J genes are TRBV4-1 and TRBJ1-1; TRBD1 is a possible D gene (5 bases). The CDR3 contains 14 residues. With 3 bases removed from V and 6 bases from J, the gap between germline ends came to 14 bases. CDR1 and CDR2 from the germline V gene are MGHRA and YSYEKL. DNA of the CDR3: TGCGCCAGCAGCCAGGAACGCTGGGGCCCTGAAGCTTTCTTT. Residues: CASSQERWGPEAFF.

This chain connects TRBV6-5 to TRBJ2-7, with D perhaps TRBD1 (5 bases). The V and J ends lost 0 bases and 6 bases respectively, with 9 bases between them. Germline CDR1 and CDR2: MNHEY and SVGAGI. The length of the CDR3 is 13 residues. The DNA for the CDR3 is TGTGCCAGCAGTTACTCGAGACAGAGCGAGCAGTACTTC. It is translated as CASSYSRQSEQYF.

The chain combines TRBV5-4 with TRBJ1-2; D gene ambiguous. Trimming pared 0 bases from V and 5 bases from J, leaving 5 bases between. This CDR3 region has 12 residues. CDR1 is SGHNT and CDR2 is YYREEE in the germline V gene (reference sequence). In DNA form, the CDR3 reads TGTGCCAGCAGCTTGGATAAGTATGGCTACACCTTC. Protein product: CASSLDKYGYTF. Supplemented by reference TRBV5-4 and TRBJ1-2, the full variable domain reads ETGVTQSPTHLIKTRGQQVTLRCSSQSGHNTVSWYQQALGQGPQFIFQYYREEENGRGNFPPRFSGLQFPNYSSELNVNALELDDSALYLCASSLDKYGYTFGSGTRLTVV.

Notes on this clone: Other DNA sequences in the sample encode the same CDR3. J is TRBJ2-7 and V is TRBV19; D not certain. Trimming shortened V by 4 bases and J by 6 bases, and 13 bases separated the two germline ends. The germline CDR1 and CDR2 sequences are LNHDA and SQIVND (reference sequence). The CDR3 totals 13 residues. The DNA of the CDR3 is TGTGCCAGTAGTACCCCAGGCGAACCCGAGCAGTACTTC. This gives the protein CASSTPGEPEQYF.

This chain joins TRBV5-1 and TRBJ1-6; D is ambiguous. The CDR3 is 15 amino acids. The V end lost 2 bases, the J end lost 0 bases, and 6 bases lay between the germline ends. CDR1 and CDR2 (germline): SGHRS, YFSETQ. The CDR3, as DNA: TGCGCCAGCAGCTTCCGTGACTCCTATAATTCACCCCTCCACTTT. Translated, it gives CASSFRDSYNSPLHF.

This rearrangement joins TRBV4-3 to TRBJ1-1, with D possibly matching TRBD1 (5 bases). The CDR3 runs 17 residues. The ends were cut back, 0 bases at V and 0 bases at J, with 14 bases in the middle. Germline-derived CDR1 and CDR2 are LGHNA and YSLEER. The CDR3 nucleotides read TGCGCCAGCAGCCAAGATGGGGCAGGTCTCATGAACACTGAAGCTTTCTTT. The encoded protein is CASSQDGAGLMNTEAFF.